This T cell receptor (beta chain) derives from a study of blood T cell repertoires in COVID-19 (dated by TCRdb to the early 2020s). Turning to the overall study: Collaborator samples came from the United States, Italy and Spain and covered acute and convalescent phases of COVID-19. The repertoires were made available in a free public database intended to serve as a resource for research on the immune response to SARS-CoV-2. Where HLA class I and class II types were available, the types were taken from metadata supplied by the sample provider, not from assay-based typing. Samples were obtained from the ongoing ImmuneRACE study (first 160 participants) and from about 1,300 subjects provided by 6 global collaborators. Deeply sampled blood TCRbeta repertoires from subjects exposed to, actively infected with, or recovered from COVID-19 were included in the dataset. A de-identified subject ID, COVID-19 status, age in years and sex were almost always included in the sample metadata. The prospective study material was composed of cDNA or gDNA derived from T cells, B-cell-depleted T cells, or PBMCs.

The immunoSEQ Assay, a bias-controlled multiplex PCR, was used to amplify TCRbeta CDR3 regions from genomic DNA. On the authors' methods: The number of nucleated cells in each sample was estimated by amplification of reference gene primers within the assay. To quantify the absolute abundance of each unique TCRbeta CDR3 rearrangement, sequence reads were collapsed and filtered. Productive Simpson clonality was computed per sample as the square root of Simpson's diversity index over productive rearrangements. The immuneACCESS repertoire file appears here via TCRdb, limited to in-frame rearrangements. These files lack a portion of the clones; in checked studies, under half of the deficit traces to unresolved V genes, and the cause of the others is not known. D and trimming were read from the DNA, whereas the V and J calls and clone size are those reported in that table. Present in this sample are about 120,000 clones, around nine tenths of which were seen just once. Roughly 1.2% of the sample goes to the ten largest clones.

The CDR1 and CDR2 encoded by the germline V gene are MDHEN and SYDVKM. Here V drops 3 bases and J drops 4 bases, and the junction holds 8 bases not matched to any gene. The CDR3 sequence holds 15 residues, the cysteine and phenylalanine included. The retained sequence is limited to the CDR3, 45 bases, with the frame set at the first base. Whole blood was collected in K2EDTA tubes by collaborating institutions according to the institutions' own protocols. For TCRbeta analysis, collaborators shipped samples in one of three forms: frozen whole blood, isolated PBMCs, or DNA extracted from either of those sample types. This clone showed up just once. No cognate antigen has been identified for it. Per-nucleotide qualities are absent, and no much larger clonotype sits a single base away. Study-wide conclusions, independent of this receptor: The quantity of clinical and demographic metadata differed by source and by participant and was supplied without curation.

The sequenced material came from peripheral blood. The clonotype was recovered from a woman aged 80 or over with acute or convalescent COVID-19. The rearranged chain carries TRBV28 and TRBJ2-5; 7 bases in the middle match TRBD1. CDR3 sequence: CASSFRQGGVETQYF. The nucleotide sequence reads TGTGCCAGCAGTTTCCGACAGGGTGGGGTAGAGACCCAGTACTTC.